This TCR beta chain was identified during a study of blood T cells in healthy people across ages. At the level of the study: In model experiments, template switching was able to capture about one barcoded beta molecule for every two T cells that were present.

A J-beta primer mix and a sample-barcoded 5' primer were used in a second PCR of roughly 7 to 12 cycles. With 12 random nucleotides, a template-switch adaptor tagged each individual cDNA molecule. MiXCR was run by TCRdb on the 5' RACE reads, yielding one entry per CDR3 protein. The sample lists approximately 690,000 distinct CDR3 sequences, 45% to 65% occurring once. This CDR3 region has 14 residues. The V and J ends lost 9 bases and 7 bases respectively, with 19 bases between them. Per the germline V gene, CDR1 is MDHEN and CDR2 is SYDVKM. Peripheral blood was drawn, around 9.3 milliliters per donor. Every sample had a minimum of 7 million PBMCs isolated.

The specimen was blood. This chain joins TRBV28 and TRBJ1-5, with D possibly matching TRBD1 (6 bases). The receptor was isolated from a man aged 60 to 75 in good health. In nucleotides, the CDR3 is TGTGCCAGTCAACAGGGCGGAGGGAGACAGCCCCAGCATTTT. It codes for CASQQGGGRQPQHF.